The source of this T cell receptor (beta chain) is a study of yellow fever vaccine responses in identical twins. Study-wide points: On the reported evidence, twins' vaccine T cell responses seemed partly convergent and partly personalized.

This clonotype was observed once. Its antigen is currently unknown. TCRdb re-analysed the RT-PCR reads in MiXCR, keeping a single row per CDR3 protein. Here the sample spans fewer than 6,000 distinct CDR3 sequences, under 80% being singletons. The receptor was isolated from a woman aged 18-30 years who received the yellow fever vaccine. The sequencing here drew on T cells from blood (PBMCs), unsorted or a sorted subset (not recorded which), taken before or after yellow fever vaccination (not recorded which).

For the CDR3, the DNA is TGTGCCACCAGCAGAGAAGGAAGCAGTGCGAACACCGGGGAGCTGTTTTTT. It codes for CATSREGSSANTGELFF. The rearrangement uses TRBV15 and TRBJ2-2; D remains ambiguous. Trimming removed 0 bases at V and 0 bases at J, with 11 bases between. Germline values: CDR1 LNHNV, CDR2 YYDKDF (reference sequence). CDR3 length: 17 amino acids. The full variable domain, its missing parts supplied by reference TRBV15 and TRBJ2-2, is DAMVIQNPRYQVTQFGKPVTLSCSQTLNHNVMYWYQQKSSQAPKLLFHYYDKDFNNEADTPDNFQSRRPNTSFCFLDIRSPGLGDTAMYLCATSREGSSANTGELFFGEGSRLTVL.